This TCR beta chain was found in a study of regulatory T cells in long-lasting Graves disease. Time point indicated: newly diagnosed GD, antithyroid drugs for less than 3 months. The TCR library was prepared using RNA isolated from PBMCs. In its sample, this clonotype was seen a few times. Libraries of TCR beta came from iRepertoire HTBI primers plus Arm-PCR of CDR3 regions. MiXCR was run by TCRdb on the multiplex PCR reads, yielding one entry per CDR3 protein. The sample records over 500,000 distinct CDR3 sequences, roughly 15% being singletons. This same sample was also taken into another study, of T cells in Graves' hyperthyroidism and ophthalmopathy.

Sequenced material: peripheral blood mononuclear cells (PBMCs), taken at new diagnosis, from a patient treated with antithyroid drugs. This clonotype was obtained from a man aged 18 to 30 with Graves disease.

The CDR3 spells CASGGAANTGELFF. The CDR3 DNA reads as TGTGCCAGCGGGGGGGCTGCGAACACCGGGGAGCTGTTTTTT. The genes are TRBV7-9 and TRBJ2-2, with a weak D call TRBD2 (7 bases). Germline CDR1 reads SEHNR; CDR2 reads FQNEAQ (reference sequence). The V end was cut by 8 bases, the J end by 0 bases, with 10 bases between. The CDR3 has 14 amino acids.